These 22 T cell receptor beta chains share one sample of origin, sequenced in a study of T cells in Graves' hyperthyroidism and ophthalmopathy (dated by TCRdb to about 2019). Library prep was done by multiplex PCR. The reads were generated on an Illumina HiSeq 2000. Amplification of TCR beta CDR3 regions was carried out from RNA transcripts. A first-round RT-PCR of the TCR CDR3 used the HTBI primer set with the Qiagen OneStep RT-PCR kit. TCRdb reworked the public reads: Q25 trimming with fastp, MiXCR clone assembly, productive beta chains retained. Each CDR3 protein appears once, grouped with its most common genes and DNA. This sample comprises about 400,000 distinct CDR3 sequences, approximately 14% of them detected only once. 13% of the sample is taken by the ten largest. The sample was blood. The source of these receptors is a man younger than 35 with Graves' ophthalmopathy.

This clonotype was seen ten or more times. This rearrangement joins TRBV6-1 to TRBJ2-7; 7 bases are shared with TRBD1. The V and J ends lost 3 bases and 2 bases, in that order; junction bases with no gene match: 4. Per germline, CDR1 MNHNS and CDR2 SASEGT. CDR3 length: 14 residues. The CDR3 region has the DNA TGTGCCAGCAGTGAGGGGACAGCAACCTACGAGCAGTACTTC. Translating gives CASSEGTATYEQYF.

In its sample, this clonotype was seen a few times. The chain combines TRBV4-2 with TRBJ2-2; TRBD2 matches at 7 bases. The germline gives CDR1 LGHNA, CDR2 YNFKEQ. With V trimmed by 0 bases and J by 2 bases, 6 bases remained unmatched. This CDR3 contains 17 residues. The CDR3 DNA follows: TGTGCCAGCAGCCAAGATCCGGGAGGCCGAAACACCGGGGAGCTGTTTTTT. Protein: CASSQDPGGRNTGELFF.

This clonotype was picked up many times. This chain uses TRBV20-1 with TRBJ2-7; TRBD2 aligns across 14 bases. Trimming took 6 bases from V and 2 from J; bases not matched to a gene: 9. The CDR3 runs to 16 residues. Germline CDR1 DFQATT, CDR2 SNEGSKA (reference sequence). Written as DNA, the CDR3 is TGCAGTGCCCAGGGCGGACTAGCGGGAGGCACCTACGAGCAGTACTTC. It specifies CSAQGGLAGGTYEQYF.

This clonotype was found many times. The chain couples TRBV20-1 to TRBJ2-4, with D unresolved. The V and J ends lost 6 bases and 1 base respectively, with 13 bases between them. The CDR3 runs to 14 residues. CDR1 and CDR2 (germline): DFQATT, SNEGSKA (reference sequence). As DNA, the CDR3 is TGCAGTGCCGAAACCCTGGGGGCCAAAAACATTCAGTACTTC. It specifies CSAETLGAKNIQYF.

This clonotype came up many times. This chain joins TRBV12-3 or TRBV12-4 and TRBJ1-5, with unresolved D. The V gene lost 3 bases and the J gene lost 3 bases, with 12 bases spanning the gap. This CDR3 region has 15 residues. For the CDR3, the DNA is TGTGCCAGCAGTTTGAGGGTAGGGAACAATCAGCCCCAGCATTTT. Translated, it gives CASSLRVGNNQPQHF.

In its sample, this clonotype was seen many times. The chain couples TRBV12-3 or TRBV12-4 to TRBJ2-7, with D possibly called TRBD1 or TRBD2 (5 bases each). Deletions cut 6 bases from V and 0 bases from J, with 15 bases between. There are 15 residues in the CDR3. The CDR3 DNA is TGTGCCAGCAGACCAGGGACGGTTCACTCCTACGAGCAGTACTTC. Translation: CASRPGTVHSYEQYF.

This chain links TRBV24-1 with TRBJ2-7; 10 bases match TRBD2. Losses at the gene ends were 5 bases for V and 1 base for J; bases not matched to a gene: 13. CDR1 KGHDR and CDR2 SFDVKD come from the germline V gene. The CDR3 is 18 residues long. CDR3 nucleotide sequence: TGTGCCACCAGTGCCCGATCTGGGGCTAGCGGGGGTTCCTACGAGCAGTACTTC. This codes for CATSARSGASGGSYEQYF.

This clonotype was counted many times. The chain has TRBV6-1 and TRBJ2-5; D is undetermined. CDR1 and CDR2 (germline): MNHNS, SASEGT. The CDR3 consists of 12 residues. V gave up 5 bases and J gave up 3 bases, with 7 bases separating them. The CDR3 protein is CASSQVEETQYF. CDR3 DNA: TGTGCCAGCAGTCAAGTGGAAGAGACCCAGTACTTC.

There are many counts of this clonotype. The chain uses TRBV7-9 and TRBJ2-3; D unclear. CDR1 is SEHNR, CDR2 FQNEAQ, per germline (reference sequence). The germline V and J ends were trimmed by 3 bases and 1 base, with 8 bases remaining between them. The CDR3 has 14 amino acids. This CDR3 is CASSLGWGTDTQYF. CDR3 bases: TGTGCCAGCAGCTTGGGGTGGGGCACAGATACGCAGTATTTT.

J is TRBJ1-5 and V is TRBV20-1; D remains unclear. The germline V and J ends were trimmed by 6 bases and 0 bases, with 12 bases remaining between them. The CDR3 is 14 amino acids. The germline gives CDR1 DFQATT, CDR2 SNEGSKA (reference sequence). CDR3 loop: CSAKLGNSNQPQHF. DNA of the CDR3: TGCAGTGCCAAACTGGGGAATAGCAATCAGCCCCAGCATTTT.

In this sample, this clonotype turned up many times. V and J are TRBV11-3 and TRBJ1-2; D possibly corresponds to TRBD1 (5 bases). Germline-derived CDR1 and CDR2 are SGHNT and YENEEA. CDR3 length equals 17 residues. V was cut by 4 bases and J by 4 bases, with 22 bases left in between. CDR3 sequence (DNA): TGTGCCAGCAGCTGGGGGGGAGACAGAAAACCCGGCTATGGCTACACCTTC. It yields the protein CASSWGGDRKPGYGYTF.

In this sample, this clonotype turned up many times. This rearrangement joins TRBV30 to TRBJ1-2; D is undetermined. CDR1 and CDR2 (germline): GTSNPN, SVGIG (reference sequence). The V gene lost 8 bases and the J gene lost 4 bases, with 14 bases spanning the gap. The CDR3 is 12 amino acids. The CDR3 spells CASPIIGYGYTF. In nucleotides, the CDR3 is TGTGCCAGCCCCATTATAGGCTATGGCTACACCTTC.

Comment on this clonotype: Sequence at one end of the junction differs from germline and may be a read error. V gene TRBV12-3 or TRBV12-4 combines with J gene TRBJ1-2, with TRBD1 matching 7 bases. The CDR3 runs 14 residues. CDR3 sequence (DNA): TGTGCCAGCAGTTTCAGGGGGTCGGTAGGGGGCTGCACCTTC. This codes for CASSFRGSVGGCTF.

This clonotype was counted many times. The CDR3 DNA is TGCGCCAGCAGCCCGCTCGGGGCCACCTACGAGCAGTACTTC. Its translation is CASSPLGATYEQYF. The rearrangement uses TRBV5-1 and TRBJ2-7; D possibly uses TRBD1 or TRBD2 (5 bases each). CDR1 and CDR2 (germline): SGHRS, YFSETQ. CDR3 length equals 14 residues. V lost 4 bases, J lost 2 bases, and 13 bases lay in between.

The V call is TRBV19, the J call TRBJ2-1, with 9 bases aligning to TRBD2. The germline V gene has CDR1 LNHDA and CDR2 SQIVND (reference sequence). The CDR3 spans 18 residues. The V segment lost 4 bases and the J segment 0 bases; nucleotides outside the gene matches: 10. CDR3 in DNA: TGTGCCAGTAGTACCCGGCTAGCGGGGCCGAGCTCCTACAATGAGCAGTTCTTC. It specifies CASSTRLAGPSSYNEQFF. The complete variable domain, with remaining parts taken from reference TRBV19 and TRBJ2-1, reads DGGITQSPKYLFRKEGQNVTLSCEQNLNHDAMYWYRQDPGQGLRLIYYSQIVNDFQKGDIAEGYSVSREKKESFPLTVTSAQKNPTAFYLCASSTRLAGPSSYNEQFFGPGTRLTVL.

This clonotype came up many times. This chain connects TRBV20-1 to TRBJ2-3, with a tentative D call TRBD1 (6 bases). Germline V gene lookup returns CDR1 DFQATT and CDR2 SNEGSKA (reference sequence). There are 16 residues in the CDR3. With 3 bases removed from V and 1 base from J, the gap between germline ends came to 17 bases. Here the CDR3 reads CSARPVFGGRTDTQYF. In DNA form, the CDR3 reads TGCAGTGCTAGGCCCGTCTTTGGGGGCCGCACAGATACGCAGTATTTT.

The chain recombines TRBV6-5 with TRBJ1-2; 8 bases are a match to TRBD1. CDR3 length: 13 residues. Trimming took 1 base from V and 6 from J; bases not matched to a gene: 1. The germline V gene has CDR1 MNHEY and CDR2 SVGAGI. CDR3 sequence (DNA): TGTGCCAGCAGTTACTACAGGGGGGATGGCTACACCTTC. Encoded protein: CASSYYRGDGYTF.

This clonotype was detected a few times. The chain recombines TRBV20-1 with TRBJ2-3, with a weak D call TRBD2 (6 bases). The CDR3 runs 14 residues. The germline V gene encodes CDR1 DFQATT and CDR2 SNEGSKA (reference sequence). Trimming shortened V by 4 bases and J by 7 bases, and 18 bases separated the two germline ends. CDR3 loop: CSAKGDWWVNTQYF. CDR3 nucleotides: TGCAGTGCTAAAGGGGACTGGTGGGTTAATACGCAGTATTTT.

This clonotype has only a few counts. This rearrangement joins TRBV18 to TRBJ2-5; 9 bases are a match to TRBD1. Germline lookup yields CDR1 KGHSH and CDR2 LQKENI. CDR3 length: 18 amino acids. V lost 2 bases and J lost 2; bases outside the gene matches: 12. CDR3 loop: CASSPTGGAHTRQETQYF. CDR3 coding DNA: TGTGCCAGCTCACCAACAGGGGGCGCCCACACTAGGCAAGAGACCCAGTACTTC.

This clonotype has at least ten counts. In DNA form, the CDR3 reads TGCGCCAGCAGCCTGAGCGGCCGGAGAGGCAGAGGCGGTGGGTACGAGCAGTACTTC. As protein: CASSLSGRRGRGGGYEQYF. J is TRBJ2-7 and V is TRBV4-1; possible D gene TRBD2, 5 bases. Looked up from germline, CDR1 is MGHRA and CDR2 is YSYEKL. The CDR3 has 19 amino acids. Between the trimmed V and J ends, which lost 4 bases and 4 bases, there was a span of 29 bases.

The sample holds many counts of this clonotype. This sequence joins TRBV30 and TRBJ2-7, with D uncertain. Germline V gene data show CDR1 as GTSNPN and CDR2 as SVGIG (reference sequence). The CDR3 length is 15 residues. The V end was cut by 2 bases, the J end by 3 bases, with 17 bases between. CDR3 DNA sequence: TGTGCCTGGAGTTCAGTCTGCACTATCTGCTACGAGCAGTACTTC. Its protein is CAWSSVCTICYEQYF.

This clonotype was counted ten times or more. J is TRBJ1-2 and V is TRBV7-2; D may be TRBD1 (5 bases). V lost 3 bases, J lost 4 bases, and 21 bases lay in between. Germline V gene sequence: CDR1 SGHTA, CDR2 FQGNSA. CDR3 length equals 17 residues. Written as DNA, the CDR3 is TGTGCCAGCAGCTTTTATGGGGGGACGGGCGGGATCTATGGCTACACCTTC. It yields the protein CASSFYGGTGGIYGYTF.